This TCR beta chain was recorded in a study of response to subunit inactivated influenza vaccine. TCRdb re-called the RT-PCR reads with MiXCR, one entry per CDR3 protein. In the table there are hundreds of thousands of distinct CDR3 sequences, about 25% of which are singletons. The sequencing used CD4+ T cells sorted from PBMCs, collected about 5 days after vaccination. This sequence originates from a man between 45 and 60 years old who received an inactivated influenza vaccine.

CDR3 sequence (DNA): TGTGCCAGCAGCTCGGGACAGGGTGTACTTAACATTCAGTACTTC. Protein sequence: CASSSGQGVLNIQYF. The V call is TRBV28, the J call TRBJ2-4; TRBD1 agrees at 9 bases. This CDR3 region has 15 residues. V shed 6 bases and J 7 bases; nucleotides not matched to a gene: 10. CDR1 MDHEN and CDR2 SYDVKM come from the germline V gene.